The source of this T cell receptor (beta chain) is a study of cytomegalovirus exposure and HLA in healthy donors. The CDR3 contains 12 residues. V gave up 5 bases and J gave up 8 bases; unmatched junction bases: 1. Germline loops: CDR1 MDHEN, CDR2 SYDVKM. As for this clone: What it recognizes is unknown.

The protocol was immunoSEQ multiplex PCR, while the TCRdb copy is restricted to in-frame clones and leaves out a portion. This sample has 65,000 to 75,000 clones, with about 93% found just once. General study findings and limits: Some TCR beta chains (roughly 150 of them) were listed as cytomegalovirus-associated. In vitro data verified a few CMV-associated chains as specific for CMV antigens.

The chain employs TRBV28 and TRBJ2-1, with 9 bases aligning to TRBD2. Material for sequencing was PBMCs. The sequence was obtained from a man younger than 35 in good health and CMV-seropositive. The CDR3: CASSLAGYEQFF. CDR3 coding DNA: TGTGCCAGCAGTCTAGCGGGATATGAGCAGTTCTTC. The entire variable domain, with the rest obtained from reference TRBV28 and TRBJ2-1, is as follows: DVKVTQSSRYLVKRTGEKVFLECVQDMDHENMFWYRQDPGLGLRLIYFSYDVKMKEKGDIPEGYSVSREKKERFSLILESASTNQTSMYLCASSLAGYEQFFGPGTRLTVL.